These T cell receptor beta chains were read from a single sample in a study of cytomegalovirus exposure and HLA in healthy donors. Sequencing was performed with immunoSEQ multiplex PCR; in TCRdb, only in-frame clones are kept and a portion is missing. The sample yields some 89,000 clones, just over 70% seen once. What was sequenced was PBMCs. The receptors derive from a man aged 55 to 70 in good health and CMV-seronegative. CDR3s include the opening cysteine and the closing phenylalanine or tryptophan.

j_call v_call cdr3_aa
TRBJ2-1 TRBV4-3 CASSQDLGSGGPRFF
TRBJ2-7 TRBV5-6 CASSREGYEQYF
TRBJ2-5 TRBV19 CASSSDYQVAQYF
TRBJ2-1 TRBV6-4 CASSDSAGGFNEQFF
TRBJ1-2 TRBV4-1 CASSHGGEYGYTF
TRBJ1-2 TRBV7-2 CASSPPGVIYGYTF
TRBJ1-4 TRBV27 CASSLSRQKATNEKLFF
TRBJ2-1 TRBV4-2 CASSQVVVDEQFF
TRBJ1-2 TRBV6-5 CASTTNPGTGNGYTF
TRBJ1-5 TRBV7-9 CASSLVAPHQPQHF
TRBJ1-1 TRBV7-2 CASSLGQSTEAFF
TRBJ2-6 TRBV18 CASSPSGGSGANVLTF
TRBJ2-5 TRBV30 CAWNPGRGEQYF
TRBJ1-5 TRBV27 CASSVSGQGVQPQHF
TRBJ2-7 TRBV28 CASSPGQGYEQYF
TRBJ2-7 TRBV30 CAWSATGMGEQYF
TRBJ2-1 TRBV10-1 CASSGLAGDNEQFF
TRBJ2-5 TRBV6-5 CATRTSGTRETQYF
TRBJ1-2 TRBV4-3 CASSRSPTGANYGYTF
TRBJ1-1 TRBV9 CASSVVYTGNTEAFF
TRBJ2-5 TRBV25-1 CASSESRAAGWGETQYF
TRBJ2-7 TRBV19 CASSPRGSSYEQYF
TRBJ2-7 TRBV7-9 CASSLAAGVNEQYF
TRBJ2-5 TRBV5-4 CASRTGEQETQYF